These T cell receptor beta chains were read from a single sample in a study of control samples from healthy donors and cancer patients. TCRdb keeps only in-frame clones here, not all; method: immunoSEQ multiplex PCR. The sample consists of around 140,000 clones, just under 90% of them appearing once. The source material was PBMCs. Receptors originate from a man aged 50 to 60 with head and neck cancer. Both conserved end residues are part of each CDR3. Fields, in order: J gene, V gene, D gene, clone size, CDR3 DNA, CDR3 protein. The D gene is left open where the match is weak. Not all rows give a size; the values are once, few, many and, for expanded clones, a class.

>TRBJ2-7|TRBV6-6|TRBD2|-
TGTGCCAGCAGTCCCGGGACTAGCGGCCACCCGGGCTACGAGCAGTACTTC
CASSPGTSGHPGYEQYF
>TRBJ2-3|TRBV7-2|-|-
TGTGCCAGCAGCTCCATCACAGATACGCAGTATTTT
CASSSITDTQYF
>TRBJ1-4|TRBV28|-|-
TGTGCCAGCAGTTTAAGGTTTGGGCGGGGTCCCAATGAAAAACTGTTTTTT
CASSLRFGRGPNEKLFF
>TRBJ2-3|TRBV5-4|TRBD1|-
TGTGCCAGCAGCTTGATGGACAGGGAAGATACGCAGTATTTT
CASSLMDREDTQYF
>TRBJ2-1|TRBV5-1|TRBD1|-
TGCGCCAGCAGCCCCTCGACAGGGTTGGGTGATGAGCAGTTCTTC
CASSPSTGLGDEQFF
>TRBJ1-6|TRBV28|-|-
TGTGCCAGCGGGGGCGTGGGGAGGTATTCACCCCTCCACTTT
CASGGVGRYSPLHF
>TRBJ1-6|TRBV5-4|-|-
TGTGCCAGCAGCTTGGAAGGGATTTCACCCCTCCACTTT
CASSLEGISPLHF
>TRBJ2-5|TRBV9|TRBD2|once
TGTGCCAGCAGCGGGAGGACTAGCGGGATCGGAGAGACCCAGTACTTC
CASSGRTSGIGETQYF
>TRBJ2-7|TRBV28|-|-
TGTGCCAGCAGTTTGGCCTACGAGCAGTACTTC
CASSLAYEQYF
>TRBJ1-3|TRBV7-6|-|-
TGTGCCAGCAGCCCTAGGACAGTAACGGGAGGAAACACCATATATTTT
CASSPRTVTGGNTIYF
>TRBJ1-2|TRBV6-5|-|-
TGTGCCACCCCATGGAGCTATGGCTACACCTTC
CATPWSYGYTF
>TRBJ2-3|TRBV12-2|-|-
TGTGCAAGTCGCTTAGTCGGAGAGGAGAGCGGACCCTCCTACACAGATACGCAGTATTTT
CASRLVGEESGPSYTDTQYF
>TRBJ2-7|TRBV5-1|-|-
TGCGCCAGCAAACCACAGGGAAGCCCGACCTACGAGCAGTACTTC
CASKPQGSPTYEQYF
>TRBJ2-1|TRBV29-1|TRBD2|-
TGCAGCATGAGGATGGGTAGCGGGGGTGAGGAGCAGTTCTTC
CSMRMGSGGEEQFF
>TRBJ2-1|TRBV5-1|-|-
TGCGCCAGCAGCTTGGCCCTGGACCTACAAGGTGAGCAGTTCTTC
CASSLALDLQGEQFF
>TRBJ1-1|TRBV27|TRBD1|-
TGTGCCAGCAGTCAAAAACAGGGGGGCACTGAAGCTTTCTTT
CASSQKQGGTEAFF